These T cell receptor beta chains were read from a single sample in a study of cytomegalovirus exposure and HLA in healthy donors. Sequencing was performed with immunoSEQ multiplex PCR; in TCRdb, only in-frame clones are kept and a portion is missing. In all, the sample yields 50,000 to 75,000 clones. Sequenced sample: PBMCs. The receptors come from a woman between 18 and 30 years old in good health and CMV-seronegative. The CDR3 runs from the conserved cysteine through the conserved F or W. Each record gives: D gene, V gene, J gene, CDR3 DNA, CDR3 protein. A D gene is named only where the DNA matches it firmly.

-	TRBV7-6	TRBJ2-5	TGTGCCAGCACCACGGGGAGGCAAGAGACCCAGTACTTC	CASTTGRQETQYF
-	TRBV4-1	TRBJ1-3	TGCGCCAGCAGCCAGGAAGGAGCACTGTCCTCTGGAAACACCATATATTTT	CASSQEGALSSGNTIYF
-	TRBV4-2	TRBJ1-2	TGTGCCAGCAGCCAGTCGTCTACACTCGGGGATGGCTACACCTTC	CASSQSSTLGDGYTF
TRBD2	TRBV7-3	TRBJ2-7	TGTGCCAGCAGTAGGACTAGCGGCTACGAGCAGTACTTC	CASSRTSGYEQYF
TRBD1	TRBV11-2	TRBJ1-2	TGTGCCAGCAGCATTGCTCGGGACAGGTTCTTCTTC	CASSIARDRFFF
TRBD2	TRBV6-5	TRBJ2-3	TGTGCCAGCAGCCCCAGCGGGAGGGGCACAGATACGCAGTATTTT	CASSPSGRGTDTQYF
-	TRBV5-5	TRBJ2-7	TGTGCCAGCAGCTTCCCCGAGTCGGGTGAGCAGTACTTC	CASSFPESGEQYF
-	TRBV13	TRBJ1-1	TGTGCCAGCAGCTCGGCGGGGTGGGAAACTGAAGCTTTCTTT	CASSSAGWETEAFF
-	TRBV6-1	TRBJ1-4	TGTGCCAGCAGTGAAGCCATGGGTCTCCTAGTCGACAATGAAAAACTGTTTTTT	CASSEAMGLLVDNEKLFF
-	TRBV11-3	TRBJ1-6	TGTGCCAGCAGCTTAGAGCGGGCCTATGGTTCACCCCTCCACTTT	CASSLERAYGSPLHF
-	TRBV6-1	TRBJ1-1	TGTGCCAGCGGGTACAGGGCGTGGGGTAACCCTGAAGCTTTCTTT	CASGYRAWGNPEAFF
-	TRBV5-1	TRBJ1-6	TGCGCCAGCAGCTCCTTAGGTGGGGCTAATAATTCACCCCTCCACTTT	CASSSLGGANNSPLHF
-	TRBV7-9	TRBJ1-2	TGTGCCAGCAGCTTAACAGTCTATGGCTACACCTTC	CASSLTVYGYTF
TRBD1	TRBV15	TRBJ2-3	TGTGCCACCAGCAGAGATATTGGTTTGGGGACAGGGGGCAACACGCAGTATTTT	CATSRDIGLGTGGNTQYF
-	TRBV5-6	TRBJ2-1	TGTGCCAGCAGACCCTCGGGGTCCTACAATGAGCAGTTCTTC	CASRPSGSYNEQFF
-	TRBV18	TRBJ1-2	TGTGCCAGCTCACCACTAGGCGGCTATGGCTACACCTTC	CASSPLGGYGYTF
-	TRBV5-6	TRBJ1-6	TGTGCCAGCAGTTTCCGGGGGGATTATAATTCACACCTCCACTTT	CASSFRGDYNSHLHF
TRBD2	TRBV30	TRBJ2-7	TGTGCCTGGAGTGCGCCGGGACTAGCGGATCCAAGGAGCTCCTACGAGCAGTACTTC	CAWSAPGLADPRSSYEQYF
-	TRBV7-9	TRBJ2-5	TGTGCCAGCAGCTTAGTCGTGACTAGTACCCAAGAGACCCAGTACTTC	CASSLVVTSTQETQYF
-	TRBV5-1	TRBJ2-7	TGCGCCAGCAGCTGGGACAACTCCTACGAGCAGTACTTC	CASSWDNSYEQYF
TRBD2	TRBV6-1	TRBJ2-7	TGTGCCAGCAGTGAACGAGATAGCGGGGCCTACGAGCAGTACTTC	CASSERDSGAYEQYF
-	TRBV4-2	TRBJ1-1	TGTGCCAGCAGCCCCAGGACAGAAGACACTGAAGCTTTCTTT	CASSPRTEDTEAFF
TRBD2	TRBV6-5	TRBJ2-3	TGTGCCAGCAGCCCTTGGGCGGGGGGAACAGATACGCAGTATTTT	CASSPWAGGTDTQYF
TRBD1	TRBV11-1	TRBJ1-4	TGTGCCAGCAGCTTGGACAGGGGGGAAAAACTGTTTTTT	CASSLDRGEKLFF
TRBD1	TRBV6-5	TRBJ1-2	TGTGCCAGCAGTTACCCGACCGGGACAGGGCTATATGGCTACACCTTC	CASSYPTGTGLYGYTF